This is a list of T cell receptor beta chains from one sample in a study of cytomegalovirus exposure and HLA in healthy donors. Sequenced by immunoSEQ multiplex PCR; TCRdb stores in-frame clones only, minus some. Here the sample spans 100,000 to 150,000 clones, approximately 80% being singletons. Sequenced material: PBMCs. The receptors come from a woman aged 40 to 55 in good health and CMV-seronegative. CDR3s include the opening cysteine and the closing phenylalanine or tryptophan. A D gene is named only where the DNA matches it firmly. Where a row states a size, it is once, few, many or the class of an expanded clone; other rows omit it.

j_call	v_call	clone_size	d_call	cdr3_nt	cdr3_aa
TRBJ2-5	TRBV6-5	few	TRBD1	TGTGCCAGCAGTTACTGGGACAGACAACAAGAGACCCAGTACTTC	CASSYWDRQQETQYF
TRBJ2-1	TRBV4-3	-	TRBD2	TGCGCCAGCAGCCAAGAGGTCCTATCAGCGGGGGGGGAGCAGTTCTTC	CASSQEVLSAGGEQFF
TRBJ2-2	TRBV28	few	-	TGTGCCAGCAGTTTACACAGGGTGGGCACCGGGGAGCTGTTTTTT	CASSLHRVGTGELFF
TRBJ2-3	TRBV5-1	once	TRBD2	TGCGCCAGCAGCGTACTAGCGGGAGGTGGCACAGATACGCAGTATTTT	CASSVLAGGGTDTQYF
TRBJ2-2	TRBV7-8	-	TRBD2	TGTGCCAGCAGCAGAGCGGGAGGGCCGACCGGGGAGCTGTTTTTT	CASSRAGGPTGELFF
TRBJ1-1	TRBV18	-	TRBD1	TGTGCCAGCTCACCACTGACAGGGTCTTCCACTGAAGCTTTCTTT	CASSPLTGSSTEAFF
TRBJ2-5	TRBV5-1	-	TRBD2	TGCGCCAGCAGCTTGGGGCGGGGGGGCCTTGAGACCCAGTACTTC	CASSLGRGGLETQYF
TRBJ1-4	TRBV7-9	-	TRBD1	TGTGCCAGCAGCCTGGACAGGGAAGGCGAAAAACTGTTTTTT	CASSLDREGEKLFF
TRBJ1-1	TRBV4-3	-	TRBD1	TGCGCCAGCAGTCAGGGGACAGGGTTAACTGAAGCTTTCTTT	CASSQGTGLTEAFF
TRBJ1-4	TRBV5-1	-	TRBD1	TGCGCCAGCAGCTTCGGGACAGCAAATGAAAAACTGTTTTTT	CASSFGTANEKLFF
TRBJ1-1	TRBV6-1	-	-	TGTGCCAGCAGTCCCCCGTGGGGCGGGAGCACTGAAGCTTTCTTT	CASSPPWGGSTEAFF
TRBJ2-3	TRBV7-9	once	-	TGTGCCAGCAGCTACGGAGCTAGCACAGATACGCAGTATTTT	CASSYGASTDTQYF
TRBJ1-2	TRBV5-1	-	TRBD1	TGCGCCAGCAGCTTGGGTGACAGGGGGGCAAGGCTCGGCTACACCTTC	CASSLGDRGARLGYTF
TRBJ2-2	TRBV4-2	-	TRBD2	TGTGCCAGCAGCCAAGAAGGGACTAGCGGGAGAGTCACCGGGGAGCTGTTTTTT	CASSQEGTSGRVTGELFF
TRBJ1-2	TRBV6-1	-	TRBD1	TGTGCCAGCAGTGATGGACAGGGGGATGGCTACACCTTC	CASSDGQGDGYTF
TRBJ1-6	TRBV7-9	-	-	TGTTCCAGCAGCTTAGGTCGGGGGGACTTACTTGGCACCCTCCACTTT	CSSSLGRGDLLGTLHF
TRBJ1-2	TRBV19	-	-	TGTGCCAGTAGTCGGGACACCATCTATGGCTACACCTTC	CASSRDTIYGYTF
TRBJ1-1	TRBV6-6	-	-	TGTGCCAGCAGTTACCTCCAACAGGGAAGGAACACTGAAGCTTTCTTT	CASSYLQQGRNTEAFF
TRBJ1-2	TRBV4-3	-	-	TGCGCCAGCAGCCAAGATGGGGAGGCGGTGACTGGCTACACCTTC	CASSQDGEAVTGYTF
TRBJ2-3	TRBV28	-	TRBD2	TGTGCCAGCAGTTTAGCAACTAGCGGGGACACAGATACGCAGTATTTT	CASSLATSGDTDTQYF
TRBJ1-6	TRBV7-8	-	-	TGTGCCAGCAGCTTAGCGTGGACCGGGGATAATTCACCCCTCCACTTT	CASSLAWTGDNSPLHF
TRBJ2-7	TRBV4-3	-	-	TGCGCCAGCAGCCAAGATCGGGCGGGGCCTCCCTACGAGCAGTACTTC	CASSQDRAGPPYEQYF
TRBJ2-7	TRBV11-3	-	TRBD1	TGTGCCAGCAGCCAGAGAGGGACAGGGGTCGACGAGCAGTACTTC	CASSQRGTGVDEQYF
TRBJ2-3	TRBV7-6	-	TRBD2	TGTGCCAGCAGCTTGACTAGCGGGGGGTCAGATACGCAGTATTTT	CASSLTSGGSDTQYF
TRBJ2-6	TRBV11-3	-	-	TGTGCCAGCAGCTTATCAGGTAGCTCTGGGGCCAACGTCCTGACTTTC	CASSLSGSSGANVLTF
TRBJ1-6	TRBV6-5	few	-	TGTGCCAGCAGCTCCTTCAACAAGAAGAATTCACCCCTCCACTTT	CASSSFNKKNSPLHF
TRBJ2-1	TRBV7-9	-	TRBD1	TGTGCCAGCAGCTTCCGGGACAGGTACAATGAGCAGTTCTTC	CASSFRDRYNEQFF
TRBJ2-6	TRBV11-2	-	-	TGTGCCAGCAGCGTAGGGGCCAACGTCCTGACTTTC	CASSVGANVLTF
TRBJ2-1	TRBV28	-	-	TGTGCCAGCAGTTCCGAGGGCCGCGAGCAGTTCTTC	CASSSEGREQFF
TRBJ1-3	TRBV6-6	-	-	TGTGCCAGCAGTTACTCGAAAGGGGTTTCTGGAAACACCATATATTTT	CASSYSKGVSGNTIYF
TRBJ2-7	TRBV5-5	few	TRBD1	TGTGCCAGCAGGCCGGGACAGAGCTCCTACGAGCAGTACTTC	CASRPGQSSYEQYF
TRBJ2-3	TRBV2	few	TRBD1	TGTGCCGCAACCCCGGACAGGTTTAACACAGATACGCAGTATTTT	CAATPDRFNTDTQYF
TRBJ2-5	TRBV7-2	once	-	TGTGCCAGCAGCTTAAGGCCGACACCGCTCGAGACCCAGTACTTC	CASSLRPTPLETQYF
TRBJ2-1	TRBV30	-	TRBD2	TGTGCCTGGAGTCGAACTAGCGGGATGGCGCTTGAGCAGTTCTTC	CAWSRTSGMALEQFF
TRBJ1-2	TRBV6-5	-	-	TGTGCCAGCAGTTACAGGGGAACGATCTATGGCTACACCTTC	CASSYRGTIYGYTF
TRBJ2-7	TRBV5-1	-	-	TGCGCCAGCAGCTTGGCTCAGGGTTATTCCTACGAGCAGTACTTC	CASSLAQGYSYEQYF
TRBJ2-1	TRBV5-1	once	TRBD1	TGCGCCAGCAGCTATGGGACAGATACTTACAATGAGCAGTTCTTC	CASSYGTDTYNEQFF
TRBJ2-6	TRBV4-2	-	TRBD1	TGTGCCAGCAGCCAACGGACAGGGGCGGAGGGGGCCAACGTCCTGACTTTC	CASSQRTGAEGANVLTF
TRBJ1-4	TRBV6-6	few	TRBD1	TGTGCCAGCACAAACGAGGGGACAGCCGCTGAAAAACTGTTTTTT	CASTNEGTAAEKLFF
TRBJ2-2	TRBV10-3	-	TRBD1	TGTGCCATCAGTCCCCTAGGGACAGGGAATCCCGGGGAGCTGTTTTTT	CAISPLGTGNPGELFF
TRBJ1-2	TRBV29-1	-	-	TGCAGCGTTGAGGTCTTGGGAGCTCGAGGCTACACCTTC	CSVEVLGARGYTF
TRBJ2-3	TRBV11-3	-	TRBD2	TGTGCCAGCAGCCGGGGGGGGCTCTCCACAGATACGCAGTATTTT	CASSRGGLSTDTQYF
TRBJ1-1	TRBV19	-	-	TGTGCCAGTAGTATAGTGGGGCTTTTGAACACTGAAGCTTTCTTT	CASSIVGLLNTEAFF
TRBJ1-2	TRBV6-1	-	TRBD1	TGTGCCAGCAGTGAAGTGGCAGGGGGCTATGGCTACACCTTC	CASSEVAGGYGYTF
TRBJ2-7	TRBV7-6	-	-	TGTGCCAGCAGCTTAGCAACCCAGGGGCGCTCCTACGAGCAGTACTTC	CASSLATQGRSYEQYF
TRBJ2-2	TRBV5-1	-	-	TGCGCCAGCAGGCGGGGCTCGAACACCGGGGAGCTGTTTTTT	CASRRGSNTGELFF
TRBJ2-3	TRBV7-8	-	-	TGTGCCAGCAGCTTATTCCTCGGGGGGCGCTCAGATACGCAGTATTTT	CASSLFLGGRSDTQYF
TRBJ1-1	TRBV4-2	-	TRBD1	TGTGCCAGCAGCAAGTCGGGACAGGGGGGGACTGAAGCTTTCTTT	CASSKSGQGGTEAFF
TRBJ1-1	TRBV7-2	-	-	TGTGCCAGCAGCTTAGATGGGGGCCGCGCTTTCTTT	CASSLDGGRAFF
TRBJ2-7	TRBV28	-	-	TGTGCCAGCACCGGACAGAGCTACTACGAGCAGTACTTC	CASTGQSYYEQYF
TRBJ2-3	TRBV28	-	TRBD2	TGTGCCAGCAGTTTAGACGGGAGGGGCACAGATACGCAGTATTTT	CASSLDGRGTDTQYF
TRBJ1-5	TRBV4-2	-	TRBD1	TGTGCCAGCAGCCTAGAACAGGGGAAGGGGGATCAGCCCCAGCATTTT	CASSLEQGKGDQPQHF
TRBJ2-7	TRBV5-1	-	TRBD1	TGCGCCAGCAGCTTGGGGGGGACAGGGACCTACGAGCAGTACTTC	CASSLGGTGTYEQYF